This TCR beta chain was sequenced in a study of tumor and adjacent non-tumor tissue in lung cancer. The wider study: The cohort had 12 to 13 adenocarcinoma, 2 squamous cell and 1 small cell patients.

A word on this clonotype: The junction departs from the called germline gene at one end, perhaps through a read error.

No cell sorting was done before RNA was extracted from the tissue. A modified ARM-PCR protocol with three rounds of nested PCR amplified TCRbeta. One entry per CDR3 protein, called by TCRdb with MiXCR from the multiplex PCR reads. Of about 110,000 distinct CDR3 sequences detected, under 90% appear once; the ten largest clones hold about 22%. In germline, CDR1 is LGHNA, CDR2 YNFKEQ. The CDR3 contains 11 residues. The specimen sequenced was lung tumor tissue. The V gene is TRBV4-2, the J gene TRBJ2-1; D possibly corresponds to TRBD1 (6 bases). The receptor's source is a man in his 70s with non-small cell lung cancer. CDR3 in amino acids: CTSRGNDEQFF. In nucleotides, the CDR3 is TGTACCAGCAGGGGCAACGATGAGCAGTTCTTC.